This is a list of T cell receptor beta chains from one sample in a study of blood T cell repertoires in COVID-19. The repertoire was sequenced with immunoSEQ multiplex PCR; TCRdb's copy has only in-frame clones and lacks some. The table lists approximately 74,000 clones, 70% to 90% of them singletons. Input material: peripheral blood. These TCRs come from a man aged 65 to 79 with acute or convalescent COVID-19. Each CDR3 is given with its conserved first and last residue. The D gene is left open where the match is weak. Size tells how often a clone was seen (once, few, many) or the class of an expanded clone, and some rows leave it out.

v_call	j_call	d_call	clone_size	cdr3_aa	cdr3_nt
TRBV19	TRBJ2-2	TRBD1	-	CASSYTGTGVTGELFF	TGTGCCAGTAGTTACACCGGGACAGGGGTCACCGGGGAGCTGTTTTTT
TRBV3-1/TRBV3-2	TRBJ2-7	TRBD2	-	CASSFRTSRLHEQYF	TGTGCCAGCAGCTTTCGGACTAGCCGTCTCCACGAGCAGTACTTC
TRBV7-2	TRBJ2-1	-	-	CASSKDSYNEQFF	TGTGCCAGCAGCAAGGACAGTTACAATGAGCAGTTCTTC
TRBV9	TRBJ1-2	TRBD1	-	CASSDRTGVDGYTF	TGTGCCAGCAGCGACCGGACAGGGGTTGATGGCTACACCTTC
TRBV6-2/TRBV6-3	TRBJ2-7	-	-	CASSRFAYEQYF	TGTGCCAGCAGTCGGTTCGCCTACGAGCAGTACTTC
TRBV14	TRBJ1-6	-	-	CASSAREYNSPLHF	TGTGCCAGCAGCGCACGGGAGTATAATTCACCCCTCCACTTT
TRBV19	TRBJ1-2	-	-	CASSLFWTDYGYTF	TGTGCCAGTAGCCTCTTCTGGACAGACTATGGCTACACCTTC
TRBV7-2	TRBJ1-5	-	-	CASSQMGGLEPQHF	TGTGCCAGCAGCCAAATGGGAGGGTTGGAGCCCCAGCATTTT
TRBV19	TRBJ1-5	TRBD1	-	CASSLNTGTGHQPQHF	TGTGCCAGTAGTCTTAATACCGGGACAGGTCATCAGCCCCAGCATTTT
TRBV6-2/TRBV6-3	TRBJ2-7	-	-	CASSLRGTNKYEQYF	TGTGCCAGCAGTTTGAGGGGGACAAACAAATACGAGCAGTACTTC
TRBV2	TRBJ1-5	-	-	CASSGMRRDQPQHF	TGTGCCAGCAGTGGAATGCGGAGGGATCAGCCCCAGCATTTT
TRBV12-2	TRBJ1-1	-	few	CASRLARPGDTEAFF	TGTGCAAGTCGCTTAGCGCGGCCAGGGGACACTGAAGCTTTCTTT
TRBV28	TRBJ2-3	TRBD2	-	CASRFSGGQNTDTQYF	TGTGCCAGCAGATTTAGCGGGGGTCAGAACACAGATACGCAGTATTTT
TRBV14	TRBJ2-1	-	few	CASSQGGLWGVDEQFF	TGTGCCAGCAGCCAAGGGGGACTCTGGGGCGTTGATGAGCAGTTCTTC
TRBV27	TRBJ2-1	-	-	CAKTVSGTSNEQFF	TGTGCCAAAACAGTTTCAGGTACTTCCAATGAGCAGTTCTTC
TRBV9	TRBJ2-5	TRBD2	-	CASSLTSGGSETQYF	TGTGCCAGCAGCTTGACTAGCGGGGGGTCGGAGACCCAGTACTTC
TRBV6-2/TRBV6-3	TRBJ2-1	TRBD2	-	CASSYWTSWNEQFF	TGTGCCAGCAGTTACTGGACTAGCTGGAATGAGCAGTTCTTC
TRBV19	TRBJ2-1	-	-	CASSMRDGSYNEQFF	TGTGCCAGTAGTATGCGGGACGGTTCCTACAATGAGCAGTTCTTC
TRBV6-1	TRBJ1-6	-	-	CASSSQTTNSSPLHF	TGTGCCAGCAGTTCCCAGACTACTAATTCCTCACCCCTCCACTTT
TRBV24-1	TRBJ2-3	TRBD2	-	CATSDLRGEGTDTQYF	TGTGCCACCAGTGATTTGCGGGGGGAGGGCACAGATACGCAGTATTTT
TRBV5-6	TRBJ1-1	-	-	CASSLMGLEAFF	TGTGCCAGCAGCTTAATGGGCCTGGAAGCTTTCTTT
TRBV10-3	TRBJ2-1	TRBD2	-	CAISESPGLAGGNYNEQFF	TGTGCCATCAGTGAGTCCCCGGGACTAGCGGGGGGAAACTACAATGAGCAGTTCTTC
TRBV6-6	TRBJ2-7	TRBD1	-	CASSYLDRGLNEQYF	TGTGCCAGCAGTTACCTGGACAGGGGGCTCAACGAGCAGTACTTC
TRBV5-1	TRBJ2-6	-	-	CASSLVTGSPDGANVLTF	TGCGCCAGCAGCTTGGTCACCGGGAGTCCCGATGGGGCCAACGTCCTGACTTTC
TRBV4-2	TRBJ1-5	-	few	CASSQSVNQPQHF	TGTGCCAGCAGCCAGTCAGTGAATCAGCCCCAGCATTTT
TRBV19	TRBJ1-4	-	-	CASSKNRLATNEKLFF	TGTGCCAGTAGTAAAAATCGACTGGCAACTAATGAAAAACTGTTTTTT
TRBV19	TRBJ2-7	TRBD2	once	CASSHKTSGRVTSYEQYF	TGTGCCAGTAGTCATAAGACTAGCGGGAGGGTAACATCCTACGAGCAGTACTTC
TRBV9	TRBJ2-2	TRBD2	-	CASSVVAGGPGELFF	TGTGCCAGCAGCGTCGTAGCGGGAGGGCCCGGGGAGCTGTTTTTT
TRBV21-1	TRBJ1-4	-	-	CASSGPRRRGNEKLFF	TGTGCCAGCAGCGGCCCCCGACGACGGGGGAATGAAAAACTGTTTTTT
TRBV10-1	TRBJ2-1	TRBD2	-	CASSESRTSGSPEQFF	TGCGCCAGCAGTGAGTCGAGGACTAGCGGGAGCCCTGAGCAGTTCTTC
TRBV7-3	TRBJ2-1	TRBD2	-	CASSFSGGTYNEQFF	TGTGCCAGCAGCTTTAGCGGGGGGACTTACAATGAGCAGTTCTTC
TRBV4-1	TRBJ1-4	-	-	CASSPAGPRREKLFF	TGCGCCAGCAGCCCAGCGGGACCGAGGCGCGAAAAACTGTTTTTT
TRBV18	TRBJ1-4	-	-	CASSPGEATNEKLFF	TGTGCCAGCTCACCGGGGGAGGCAACTAATGAAAAACTGTTTTTT
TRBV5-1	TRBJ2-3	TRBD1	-	CASSARGPTDTQYF	TGCGCCAGCAGCGCCAGGGGGCCCACAGATACGCAGTATTTT
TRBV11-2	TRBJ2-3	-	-	CASSLGGVDTQYF	TGTGCCAGCAGCTTAGGGGGGGTAGATACGCAGTATTTT
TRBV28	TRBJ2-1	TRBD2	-	CASSAGLAVNEQFF	TGTGCCAGCAGTGCGGGACTAGCAGTCAATGAGCAGTTCTTC
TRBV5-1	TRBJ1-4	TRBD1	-	CASSLGTGGEKLFF	TGCGCCAGCAGCTTGGGGACAGGGGGTGAAAAACTGTTTTTT
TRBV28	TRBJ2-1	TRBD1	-	CASNTGTGVNNEQFF	TGTGCCAGCAATACCGGGACAGGGGTCAACAATGAGCAGTTCTTC
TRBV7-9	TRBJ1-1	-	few	CASSEILGSLEAFF	TGTGCCAGCAGCGAAATCCTGGGCAGCCTTGAAGCTTTCTTT
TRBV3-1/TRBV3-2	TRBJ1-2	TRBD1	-	CASSQDRRSGGYTF	TGTGCCAGCAGCCAGGACAGGCGAAGTGGGGGCTACACCTTC
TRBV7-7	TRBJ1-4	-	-	CASSLAHLPRGKGEKLFF	TGTGCCAGCAGCTTAGCGCATCTCCCTAGGGGGAAAGGTGAAAAACTGTTTTTT
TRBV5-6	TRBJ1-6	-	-	CASSLKGGETPLHF	TGTGCCAGCAGCTTGAAGGGTGGGGAGACACCCCTCCACTTT
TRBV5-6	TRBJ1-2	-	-	CASSLSGARFGYTF	TGTGCCAGCAGCTTGTCAGGGGCCCGCTTTGGCTACACCTTC
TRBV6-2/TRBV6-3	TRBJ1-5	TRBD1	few	CASSTTGVSNQPQHF	TGTGCCAGCAGCACCACAGGGGTCAGCAATCAGCCCCAGCATTTT
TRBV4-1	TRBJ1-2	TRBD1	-	CASSQDQGAQGYTF	TGCGCCAGCAGCCAAGACCAGGGGGCGCAAGGCTACACCTTC
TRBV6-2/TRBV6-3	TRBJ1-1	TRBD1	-	CASSPDRGTPMNTEAFF	TGTGCCAGCAGCCCGGACAGGGGAACCCCTATGAACACTGAAGCTTTCTTT
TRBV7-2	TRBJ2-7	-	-	CASSLRTPEQYF	TGTGCCAGCAGCTTACGGACTCCCGAGCAGTACTTC
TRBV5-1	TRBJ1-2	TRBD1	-	CASSLIEQGDYGYTF	TGCGCCAGCAGCTTAATCGAACAGGGGGACTATGGCTACACCTTC
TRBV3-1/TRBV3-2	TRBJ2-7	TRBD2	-	CASSQVSGSSYEQYF	TGTGCCAGCAGCCAAGTGAGCGGGAGCTCCTACGAGCAGTACTTC
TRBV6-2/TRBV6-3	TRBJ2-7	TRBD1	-	CASSKTRDRSYEQYF	TGTGCCAGCAGTAAAACCCGGGACAGGAGTTACGAGCAGTACTTC
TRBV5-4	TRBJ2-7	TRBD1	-	CASSRDSGVYEQYF	TGTGCCAGCAGCCGGGACAGTGGAGTCTACGAGCAGTACTTC
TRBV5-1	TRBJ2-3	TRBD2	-	CASSSPTWTSGETDTQYF	TGCGCCAGCAGCTCACCTACCTGGACTAGCGGGGAAACAGATACGCAGTATTTT
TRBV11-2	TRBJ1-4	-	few	CASSFYTPSGEKLFF	TGTGCCAGCAGCTTTTACACTCCAAGCGGAGAAAAACTGTTTTTT
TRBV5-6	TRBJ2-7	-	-	CASSLNQGWYEQYF	TGTGCCAGCAGCTTGAATCAGGGGTGGTACGAGCAGTACTTC
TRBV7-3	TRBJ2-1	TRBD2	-	CASSFGGPSGAYNEQFF	TGTGCCAGCAGCTTTGGAGGGCCTAGCGGGGCTTACAATGAGCAGTTCTTC
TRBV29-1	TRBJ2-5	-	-	CSVVTWQRETQYF	TGCAGCGTTGTGACGTGGCAGCGAGAGACCCAGTACTTC